The T cell receptor beta chain under discussion was sequenced for a study of radiotherapy plus CTLA-4 blockade in lung cancer. On the study more broadly: There were objective responses in approximately 20% of patients, and around 32% had disease control.

Assay used: immunoSEQ multiplex PCR; TCRdb lists only in-frame clones, some missing. The table shows some 40,000 clones, with more than 70% occurring only once. Overall study findings and caveats: Alongside interferon-beta, early blood T cell clone dynamics were reportedly the best predictor of response.

With respect to this clone: The antigen is not known.

V dropped 3 bases and J dropped 0 bases, with 9 bases sitting between them. CDR3 length equals 13 residues. From germline, CDR1 is GTSNPN and CDR2 SVGIG (reference sequence). The rearrangement links TRBV30 to TRBJ2-7; TRBD2 might be the D (6 bases). The sequenced sample was peripheral blood, obtained from a patient treated with radiotherapy plus ipilimumab. The sequence was collected from a human donor with non-small cell lung cancer whose response to radiotherapy plus ipilimumab could not be evaluated. CDR3 coding DNA: TGTGCCTGGAGCGGAGGGCACTCCTACGAGCAGTACTTC. Translation gives CAWSGGHSYEQYF.